This record looks at one TCR beta chain sequence and its context. Its matching antigen is unknown. The sample originates from a study of T-cell memory formation after mild COVID-19. General study findings and limits: CD4+ contracting clones were mainly CM and EM; CD8+ ones, EMRA.

Germline-derived CDR1 and CDR2 are KGHDR and SFDVKD. V was clipped by 6 bases and J by 2 bases, with 10 bases between them. The CDR3 is 14 residues long. Each CDR3 protein is one row after TCRdb ran MiXCR on the 5' RACE reads. The table lists tens of thousands of distinct CDR3 sequences, about 13% of them singletons. This clonotype was sampled from an adult woman who had mild COVID-19 (a few samples of this study predate the infection). Cell type and time point are not known. The sequenced sample consisted of PBMCs or a T cell subset sorted from them (not recorded which). V and J are TRBV24-1 and TRBJ2-1; weak D call: TRBD2 (7 bases). CDR3 protein: CATSSGGAYNEQFF. CDR3 sequence (DNA): TGTGCCACCAGTTCGGGGGGCGCCTACAATGAGCAGTTCTTC.